This is a list of T cell receptor beta chains from one sample in a study of T cell repertoires in cytomegalovirus infection. From the reads, TCRdb called clonotypes with MiXCR, one entry per CDR3 protein. Of approximately 260,000 distinct CDR3 sequences detected, over 15% appear once; the ten largest clones hold approximately 51%. Sequenced material: CD8+ T cells from PBMCs. The receptors were gathered from a human donor in good health (CMV status not recorded). Some clones in this sample may be carry-over from other donors' samples. The CDR3 runs from the conserved cysteine through the conserved F or W. The D gene is left open where the match is weak. Part of the rows lack a size; the others show once, few, many or a class for expanded clones.

>TRBV28|-|-|TRBJ1-6
TGTGCCAGCAGTTCTCCGGGACGGCCCTATTCACCCCTCCACTTT
CASSSPGRPYSPLHF
>TRBV28|many|-|TRBJ2-7
TGTGCCAGCAGTTTTGGGCAGGGCGGTTCCTACGAGCAGTACTTC
CASSFGQGGSYEQYF
>TRBV4-1|many|-|TRBJ2-2
TGCGCCAGCAGCCAAGACCCCACAGCCACCGGGGAGCTGTTTTTT
CASSQDPTATGELFF
>TRBV5-1|-|TRBD1|TRBJ2-6
TGCGCCAGCAGCCGCGACGGACAGGGGTACTCCGGGGCCAACGTCCTGACTTTC
CASSRDGQGYSGANVLTF
>TRBV5-1|-|TRBD1|TRBJ2-7
TGCGCCAGCAGCCAAACAGGGGACTACGAGCAGTACTTC
CASSQTGDYEQYF
>TRBV9|-|-|TRBJ1-1
TGTGCCAGCAGCGCACCCGAAGGGGAGGCCGCTGAAGCTTTCTTT
CASSAPEGEAAEAFF
>TRBV7-9|few|TRBD1|TRBJ1-1
TGTGCCAGCAGCTTACTGTTCCGGGACAGCCCTGAAGCTTTCTTT
CASSLLFRDSPEAFF
>TRBV20-1|-|-|TRBJ2-7
TGCAGTGCTAGAGCGCAGGACAGAGAGTTTTTCTACGAGCAGTACTTC
CSARAQDREFFYEQYF
>TRBV28|-|TRBD2|TRBJ2-2
TGTGCCAGCAGTTTAGAAGATGGGACTAGCGGGGGGGCCACCGGGGAGCTGTTTTTT
CASSLEDGTSGGATGELFF
>TRBV15|many|-|TRBJ1-5
TGTGCCACCAGCAGAGTGCTAGGTAGCAATCAGCCCCAGCATTTT
CATSRVLGSNQPQHF
>TRBV27|few|TRBD1|TRBJ1-4
TGTGCCAGCAGGCTTCGACAGGGAGCAACTAATGAAAAACTGTTTTTT
CASRLRQGATNEKLFF
>TRBV20-1|-|-|TRBJ2-1
TGCAGTGCTAGAGAACTAGGGCCCCAAGTGTTGGTTCTCAATGAGCAGTTCTTC
CSARELGPQVLVLNEQFF
>TRBV28|-|TRBD1|TRBJ1-1
TGTGCCAGCAGTCCGCCCGACAGGGTAGCTTTCTTT
CASSPPDRVAFF
>TRBV28|-|TRBD1|TRBJ1-5
TGTGCCAGCAGTTTTATCCGGGGACAGGTTACCATAGGGAGCAATCAGCCCCAGCATTTT
CASSFIRGQVTIGSNQPQHF
>TRBV7-6|many|-|TRBJ1-5
TGTGCCAGCAGCTGGGGGGGGGCTGGTCAGCCCCAGCATTTT
CASSWGGAGQPQHF
>TRBV19|many|TRBD1|TRBJ1-2
TGTGCCAGTAGTCATCTAGGGCGACAGGGGCCCGACTATGGCTACACCTTC
CASSHLGRQGPDYGYTF
>TRBV7-6|many|-|TRBJ1-3
TGTGCCAGCAGCCCCCTGAACGAGGGGTCCACCATATATTTT
CASSPLNEGSTIYF
>TRBV25-1|-|-|TRBJ2-3
TGTGCCAGCGCCATAGAGTTTACGCAGTATTTT
CASAIEFTQYF
>TRBV7-2|-|-|TRBJ2-5
TGTGCCAGCAGCCTAGCCGTAGGGGCTCGGACCCAGTACTTC
CASSLAVGARTQYF
>TRBV7-9|many|-|TRBJ2-7
TGTGCCAGCAGCCCAAGAAGCTCCTACGAGCAGTACTTC
CASSPRSSYEQYF
>TRBV7-9|-|-|TRBJ1-2
TGTGCCAGCAGCTTAGGGGGGGGCGGGGGAGGCTATGGCTACACCTTC
CASSLGGGGGGYGYTF
>TRBV7-3|few|TRBD1|TRBJ2-1
TGTGCCAGCAGCTTGGGACAGGGGGATGAGCAGTTCTTC
CASSLGQGDEQFF
>TRBV27|few|TRBD2|TRBJ2-1
TGTGCCAGCAGTTTATACCCCCTATCCGGGACTAGCGGGGGTAGGTCCTACAATGAGCAGTTCTTC
CASSLYPLSGTSGGRSYNEQFF
>TRBV4-1|few|-|TRBJ2-7
TGCGCCAGCAGCCAAGATTGGTTGGGGGGCTACTACGAGCAGTACTTC
CASSQDWLGGYYEQYF
>TRBV5-1|few|-|TRBJ2-4
TGCGCCAGCGGTAAAAGCTCTCCTCTAGCCAAAAACATTCAGTACTTC
CASGKSSPLAKNIQYF
>TRBV12-3/TRBV12-4|-|-|TRBJ1-2
TGTGCCAGCAGTTCCTCTTATGGGTACTATGGCTACACCTTC
CASSSSYGYYGYTF
>TRBV7-6|many|-|TRBJ2-7
TGTGCCAGCGGCTCAGAGTACGAGCAGTACTTC
CASGSEYEQYF
>TRBV28|many|TRBD2|TRBJ2-3
TGTGCCAGCAGTTTGGTTAGCGGGGGGGCTGGAGATACGCAGTATTTT
CASSLVSGGAGDTQYF
>TRBV12-3/TRBV12-4|many|-|TRBJ2-5
TGTGCCAGCAGTTTCTCGGTTCCGGCGAGCGAGGTGCAAGAGACCCAGTACTTC
CASSFSVPASEVQETQYF
>TRBV7-2|many|TRBD2|TRBJ2-7
TGTGCCAGCAGCTTAGGCAGCGGGGGGACTACCTACGAGCAGTACTTC
CASSLGSGGTTYEQYF
>TRBV7-2|many|TRBD2|TRBJ2-3
TGTGCCAGCAGCTTAGCGGCCGGACTAGTGGATACGCAGTATTTT
CASSLAAGLVDTQYF
>TRBV27|few|-|TRBJ1-4
TGTGCCAGCAGTCCCCTAGGGATGGACGAAAAACTGTTTTTT
CASSPLGMDEKLFF
>TRBV12-3/TRBV12-4|-|TRBD2|TRBJ2-1
TGTGCCAGCAGGGGGACTAGCGGGGTGGGTGAGCAGTTCTTC
CASRGTSGVGEQFF
>TRBV7-2|many|TRBD1|TRBJ1-2
TGTGCCAGCAGCGGGGGACAGTCCTATGGCTACACCTTC
CASSGGQSYGYTF
>TRBV20-1|-|-|TRBJ1-1
TGCAGTGCTAGGGGTCCTACAGGTGGGGGGAACACTGAAGCTTTCTTT
CSARGPTGGGNTEAFF
>TRBV15|many|TRBD1|TRBJ1-2
TGTGCCACCAGCAGAGACTCAGGGAGGGACAGCTATGGCTACACCTTC
CATSRDSGRDSYGYTF
>TRBV28|many|-|TRBJ2-7
TGTGCCAGCAGCCCCACACAGGGATGGACCTACGAGCAGTACTTC
CASSPTQGWTYEQYF